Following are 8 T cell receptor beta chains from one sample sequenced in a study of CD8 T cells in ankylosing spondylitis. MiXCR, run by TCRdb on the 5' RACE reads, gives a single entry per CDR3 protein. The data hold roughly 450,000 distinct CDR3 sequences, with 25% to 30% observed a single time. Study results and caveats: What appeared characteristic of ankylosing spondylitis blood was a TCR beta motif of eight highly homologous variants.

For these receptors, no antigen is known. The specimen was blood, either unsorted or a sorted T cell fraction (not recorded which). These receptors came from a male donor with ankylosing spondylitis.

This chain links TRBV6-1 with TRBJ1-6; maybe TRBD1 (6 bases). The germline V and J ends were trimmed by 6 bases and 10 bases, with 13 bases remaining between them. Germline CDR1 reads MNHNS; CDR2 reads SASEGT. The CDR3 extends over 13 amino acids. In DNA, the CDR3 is TGTGCCAGCAGGAACAGGGAGGACTCACCCCTCCACTTT. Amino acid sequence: CASRNREDSPLHF.

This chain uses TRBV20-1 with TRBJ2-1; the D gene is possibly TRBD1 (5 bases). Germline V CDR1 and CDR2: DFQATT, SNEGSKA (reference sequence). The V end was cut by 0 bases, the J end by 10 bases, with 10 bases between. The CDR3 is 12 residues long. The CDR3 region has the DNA TGCAGTGCTAGAGAGGGGCTCCCCGAGCAGTTCTTC. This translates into CSAREGLPEQFF.

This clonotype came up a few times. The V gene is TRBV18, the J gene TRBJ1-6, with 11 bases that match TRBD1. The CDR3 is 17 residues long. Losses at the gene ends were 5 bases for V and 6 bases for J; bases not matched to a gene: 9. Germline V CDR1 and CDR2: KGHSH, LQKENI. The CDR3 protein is CASSTNPGTGGNSPLHF. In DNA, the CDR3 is TGTGCCAGCTCAACTAACCCCGGGACAGGGGGTAATTCACCCCTCCACTTT.

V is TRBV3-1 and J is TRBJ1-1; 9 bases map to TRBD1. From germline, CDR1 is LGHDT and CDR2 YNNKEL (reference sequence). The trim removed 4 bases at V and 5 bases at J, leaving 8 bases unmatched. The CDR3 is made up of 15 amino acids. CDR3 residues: CASSPQGAMRTEAFF. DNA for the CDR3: TGTGCCAGCAGCCCACAGGGGGCAATGCGTACTGAAGCTTTCTTT.

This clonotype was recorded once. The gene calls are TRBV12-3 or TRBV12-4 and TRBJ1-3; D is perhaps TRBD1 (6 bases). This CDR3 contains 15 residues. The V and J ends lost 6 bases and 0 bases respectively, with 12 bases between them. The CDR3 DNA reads TGTGCCAGCAGCAGGACAGCTCGCTCTGGAAACACCATATATTTT. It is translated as CASSRTARSGNTIYF.

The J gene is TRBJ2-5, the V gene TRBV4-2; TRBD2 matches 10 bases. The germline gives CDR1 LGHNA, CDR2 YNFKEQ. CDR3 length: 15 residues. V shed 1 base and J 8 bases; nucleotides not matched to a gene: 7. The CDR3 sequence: CASSQVKASGSTQYF. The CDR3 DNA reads TGTGCCAGCAGCCAAGTAAAGGCTAGCGGGAGTACCCAGTACTTC.

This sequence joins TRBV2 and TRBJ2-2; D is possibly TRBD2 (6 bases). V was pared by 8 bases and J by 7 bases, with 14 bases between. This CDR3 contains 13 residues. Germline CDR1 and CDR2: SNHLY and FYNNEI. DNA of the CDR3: TGTGCCAGCGGCCAGGAGGGCGTCGGGGAGCTGTTTTTT. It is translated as CASGQEGVGELFF.

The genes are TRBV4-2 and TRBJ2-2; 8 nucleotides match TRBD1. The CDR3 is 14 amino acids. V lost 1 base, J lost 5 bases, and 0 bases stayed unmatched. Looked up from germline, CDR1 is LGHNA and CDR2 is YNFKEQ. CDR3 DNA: TGTGCCAGCAGCCAAGGACAGGGGACCGGGGAGCTGTTTTTT. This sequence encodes CASSQGQGTGELFF.